A selection of T cell receptor beta chains follows, all from one sample in a study of tumor and adjacent non-tumor tissue in lung cancer. MiXCR, applied by TCRdb to the multiplex PCR reads, yields one record per CDR3 protein. This table holds fewer than 100,000 distinct CDR3 sequences, 70% to 90% found once. Material: distant non-tumor lung tissue. These receptors all come from a man aged 55 to 69 with non-small cell lung cancer. Each CDR3 is given with its conserved first and last residue. Each record gives: D gene, clone size, V gene, J gene, CDR3 DNA, CDR3 protein. D genes are given only for firm matches. The size entry is marked missing in some rows and otherwise reads once, few, many or a size class.

>NA|NA|TRBV20-1|TRBJ1-3
TGCAGTGTCACTGCACTGGGAGGGGATATCACCATATATTTT
CSVTALGGDITIYF
>TRBD2|many|TRBV20-1|TRBJ2-5
TGCAGTGCTTCGAGGACTAGCCAAGAGACCCAGTACTTC
CSASRTSQETQYF
>NA|once|TRBV11-2|TRBJ2-7
TGTGCCAGCAGCTTTATGCCCAGGCAGTACTTC
CASSFMPRQYF
>TRBD2|once|TRBV29-1|TRBJ2-3
TGCAGCGTGTCCGGGTCTAGCGGCACAGATACGCAGTACTTT
CSVSGSSGTDTQYF
>NA|NA|TRBV7-8|TRBJ2-7
TGTGCCAGCAGCCCCTCGCAGGGGAGTGGAAACGAGCAGTACTTC
CASSPSQGSGNEQYF
>NA|many|TRBV20-1|TRBJ2-3
TGCAGTGCTAGAGTGCAGCCGAGCACAGATACGCAGTATTTT
CSARVQPSTDTQYF
>NA|NA|TRBV20-1|TRBJ1-5
TGCAGTGCTAGAGAGGACTGGGCGGGCCAGCCCCATCATTTT
CSAREDWAGQPHHF
>NA|few|TRBV29-1|TRBJ1-5
TGCAGCGCCCAGGAAAATCAGGTCCAGCATTTT
CSAQENQVQHF
>TRBD1|NA|TRBV12-3/TRBV12-4|TRBJ1-4
TGTGCCACCAGGGGGACGGGGCTTGAAAAACTGTCTTTT
CATRGTGLEKLSF
>TRBD2|NA|TRBV9|TRBJ2-7
TGTGCCAGCAACACAACCGCCCTAGCGGAGCTCTACGAGCAGTACTTC
CASNTTALAELYEQYF
>NA|once|TRBV20-1|TRBJ2-1
TGCAGTGCTATGCATAGTAGACAGCCGTCCTACGATGAGCAGTTCTTC
CSAMHSRQPSYDEQFF
>TRBD1|NA|TRBV11-2|TRBJ2-5
TGTGTCAGCAGCTCCGGACAGGTTCTGGAGACCCACTATTTC
CVSSSGQVLETHYF
>NA|NA|TRBV29-1|TRBJ2-2
TGCAGCGTTCAGATTGCCACCGGGGAGCTATTTTTC
CSVQIATGELFF
>TRBD1|NA|TRBV20-1|TRBJ2-1
TGCAGTGCTAGGCCCCCGGGACAGGGTCGCTCTAATGAACAGTTATTC
CSARPPGQGRSNEQLF
>NA|NA|TRBV4-2|TRBJ2-3
TGTGCCAGTAGCCCGACTATCGGGATGGCAGATACGCAGTATTTT
CASSPTIGMADTQYF
>TRBD2|NA|TRBV20-1|TRBJ2-1
TGCAGTGCCACCCTGGGAGCGGGAAGGTACAATGAGCAGTTTTTC
CSATLGAGRYNEQFF
>NA|NA|TRBV20-1|TRBJ2-7
TGCAGTGCTAGAGATGAACTAGTGAGTTCCTACGAGCAGTACTTC
CSARDELVSSYEQYF
>NA|NA|TRBV28|TRBJ1-5
TGTGCCAGCAGTGTCCTGGGGTGTGGGCCCCAGCATTTT
CASSVLGCGPQHF
>TRBD2|many|TRBV6-1|TRBJ2-3
TGTGCCAGCAGTGAAAGGGCGGGGGAGGGAGATACGCAGTATTTT
CASSERAGEGDTQYF
>NA|NA|TRBV6-5|TRBJ2-2
TGTGTCAGCAGTTATCGGGCAGCCTACACCGGGGAGCTGTTTTTT
CVSSYRAAYTGELFF
>TRBD1|NA|TRBV20-1|TRBJ2-7
TGCAGTGCTAGACATACAGGGGGATCCTACGAGCAGTACTTC
CSARHTGGSYEQYF
>TRBD1|NA|TRBV6-1|TRBJ2-5
TGTGCCACCAGTGAAGGGACAGCCCATGAGACCCAGTACTTC
CATSEGTAHETQYF
>NA|NA|TRBV13|TRBJ2-1
TGTGCCAGCAGCCGATCGTCGAGCTCCTACAATGAGCAGTTCTTT
CASSRSSSSYNEQFF
>TRBD2|NA|TRBV6-5|TRBJ2-6
TGTGCCAGCAGCCTAGCGGTAGCCAGCTCTGGGGCCAACGTCCTGGTTTTC
CASSLAVASSGANVLVF
>NA|NA|TRBV11-2|TRBJ1-1
TGTGCCAGCAACTCACACGGACGGCAGATTGAAGCTTTCTTT
CASNSHGRQIEAFF
>TRBD2|NA|TRBV11-2|TRBJ2-3
TGTGCCTGCATCGCCAGCGGGACTAGGGGCGCTAGGGGCACAGATACGCAGTATTTT
CACIASGTRGARGTDTQYF
>TRBD2|many|TRBV20-1|TRBJ2-3
TGCAGTGCCGGGGGTACTACTAGCGGTCGCACAGATACGCAGTATTTT
CSAGGTTSGRTDTQYF
>NA|NA|TRBV7-9|TRBJ1-4
TGTGCCAGCAGCCCCGTTCGGGGGACCGTAAGTGAGAAACTGTTTTTT
CASSPVRGTVSEKLFF
>NA|NA|TRBV4-2|TRBJ2-3
TGTGCCAGCAGCCAAGATAATCCAGATACGCAGTATTTT
CASSQDNPDTQYF
>NA|NA|TRBV20-1|TRBJ2-7
TGCAGTGCTGGGGACGAGCTGGATAAGCACGAGCAGTACTTC
CSAGDELDKHEQYF
>TRBD1|NA|TRBV4-1|TRBJ2-5
TGCGCCAGCAGCCGGCGCTGGGACAGAGGATGGGCGGTCCCAGAGACCCAGTACTTC
CASSRRWDRGWAVPETQYF
>TRBD2|NA|TRBV11-3|TRBJ2-2
TGTGCCAGCTGTTCCCGGGGGGCGGGAGGATACAGAGCCGGGGAGCTGTTTTTT
CASCSRGAGGYRAGELFF
>NA|NA|TRBV12-3/TRBV12-4|TRBJ2-1
TGTGCCAGCAGCCTTAGGGAAGGGGCAGGGGCGAATGAGCAGTTCTTC
CASSLREGAGANEQFF
>NA|few|TRBV6-2/TRBV6-3|TRBJ2-5
TGTGCCAGCAGTTACGGTGAGACCCAGTACTTC
CASSYGETQYF
>TRBD1|NA|TRBV19|TRBJ1-5
TGTGCCAGTAGTACCTTGACAGGGGGTGGCAATCATCCCCAGCATTTT
CASSTLTGGGNHPQHF
>NA|NA|TRBV4-3|TRBJ1-4
TGCGCCAGCAGCCAAGGCAGGGGAGTTAATGAAACACTGTTTTTT
CASSQGRGVNETLFF
>NA|NA|TRBV29-1|TRBJ1-1
TGCAGCGTTGCGAGCATGATGAAAACTGAAGCTTTCTTC
CSVASMMKTEAFF
>NA|NA|TRBV6-2/TRBV6-3|TRBJ2-1
TGTGCAAGCTGTTCGGACAGCTACAATGAGCAGTTCTTC
CASCSDSYNEQFF
>NA|few|TRBV5-4|TRBJ1-1
TGTGTCAGCAGCTCTCCTATGAACACTGAAGCTTTCTTT
CVSSSPMNTEAFF
>NA|once|TRBV6-1|TRBJ2-5
TGTGCCAGCAGTGAAGTGACATCCCAAGAGACCCAGTACTTC
CASSEVTSQETQYF
>TRBD2|once|TRBV11-2|TRBJ2-5
TGTGCCAGCAGCTTAGATCTAGGACAAGCGGGGCAAGAGACCCTGTACTTC
CASSLDLGQAGQETLYF
>NA|NA|TRBV6-2/TRBV6-3|TRBJ1-1
TGTACCAGCAGTTACCCCTACGGGAACACTGAAGTTTTCTTC
CTSSYPYGNTEVFF
>TRBD1|NA|TRBV11-3|TRBJ2-3
TGTTCCAGCTGCCTTCAGGGGGCAGATACGCAGTATTTT
CSSCLQGADTQYF
>NA|NA|TRBV11-2|TRBJ2-5
TGTGCCAGCATCTCCACAATGGAGGGGCCAAAGGAGATCCAGTACTTC
CASISTMEGPKEIQYF
>NA|NA|TRBV4-1|TRBJ2-2
TGCAGCAGCAGCCATTTATCCGGGGAGCTGTTTTTT
CSSSHLSGELFF
>NA|NA|TRBV20-1|TRBJ1-2
TGCATTACTAGTCTCTTCCGGGACCCCCGCCACGGCTACACCTTC
CITSLFRDPRHGYTF
>NA|NA|TRBV7-8|TRBJ1-2
TGTGCCAGCAGCTTAGCATGTATTCGGTACACCTTC
CASSLACIRYTF
>NA|few|TRBV5-1|TRBJ2-2
TGTGCCAGCAGCTTGGACCCCCCAGACTCTTACACCGGGGAGCTGTTTTTT
CASSLDPPDSYTGELFF
>NA|NA|TRBV4-1|TRBJ2-3
TGCGCCAGTAGCCAAGCGGAGTTGGATACGCAGTATTTT
CASSQAELDTQYF
>NA|NA|TRBV7-9|TRBJ1-1
TGTGCCAACAGCCTTATGGACAGCCCTGAAGCTTTCTTT
CANSLMDSPEAFF
>NA|NA|TRBV11-1|TRBJ2-3
TGTGCCAGCAGTCTTATACCAGATATGCAGTATTTT
CASSLIPDMQYF